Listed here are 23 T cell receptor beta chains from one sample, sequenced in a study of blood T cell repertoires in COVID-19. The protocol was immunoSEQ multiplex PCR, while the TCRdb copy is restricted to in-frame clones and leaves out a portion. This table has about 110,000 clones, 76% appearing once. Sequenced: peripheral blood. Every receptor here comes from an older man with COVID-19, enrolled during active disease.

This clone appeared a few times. This CDR3 is CASSRTDTQYF. The DNA of the CDR3 is TGTGCCAGCAGTCGTACAGATACGCAGTATTTT. This chain joins TRBV7-4 and TRBJ2-3; no reliable D call. Germline assignment: CDR1 SGHVT and CDR2 SQSDAQ. CDR3 size: 11 residues. Deletions cut 6 bases from V and 3 bases from J, with 4 bases between.

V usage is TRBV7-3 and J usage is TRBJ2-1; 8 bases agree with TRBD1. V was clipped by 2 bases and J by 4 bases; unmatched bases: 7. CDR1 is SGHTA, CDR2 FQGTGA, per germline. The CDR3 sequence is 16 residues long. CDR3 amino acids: CASSLFAGGNYNEQFF. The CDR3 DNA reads TGTGCCAGCAGCTTATTCGCAGGGGGCAATTACAATGAGCAGTTCTTC.

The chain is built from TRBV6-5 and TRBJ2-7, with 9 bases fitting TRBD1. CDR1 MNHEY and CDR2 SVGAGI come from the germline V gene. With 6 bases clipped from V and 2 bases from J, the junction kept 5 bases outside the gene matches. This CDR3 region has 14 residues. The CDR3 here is CASRRTGVPYEQYF. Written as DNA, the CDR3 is TGTGCCAGCAGGCGGACAGGGGTCCCCTACGAGCAGTACTTC.

CDR3 region: CSASKSNLLNTEAFF. The CDR3 nucleotides are TGCAGTGCTAGTAAAAGTAACCTACTGAACACTGAAGCTTTCTTT. V gene TRBV20-1 combines with J gene TRBJ1-1; D is undetermined. The length of the CDR3 is 15 residues. CDR1 and CDR2 from the germline V gene are DFQATT and SNEGSKA (reference sequence). The ends were cut back, 3 bases at V and 0 bases at J, with 14 bases in the middle.

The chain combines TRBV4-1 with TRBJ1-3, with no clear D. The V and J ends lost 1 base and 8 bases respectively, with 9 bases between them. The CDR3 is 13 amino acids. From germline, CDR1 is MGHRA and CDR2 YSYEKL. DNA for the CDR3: TGCGCCAGCAGCCAAGCGGAGGGCCACACCATATATTTT. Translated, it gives CASSQAEGHTIYF.

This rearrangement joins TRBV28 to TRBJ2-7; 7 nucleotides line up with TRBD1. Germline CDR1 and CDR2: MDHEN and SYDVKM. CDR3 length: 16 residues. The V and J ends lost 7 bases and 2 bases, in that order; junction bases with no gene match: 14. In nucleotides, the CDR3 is TGTGCCAGCATATCGGATCTTAGACAGGGTCCCTACGAGCAGTACTTC. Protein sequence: CASISDLRQGPYEQYF.

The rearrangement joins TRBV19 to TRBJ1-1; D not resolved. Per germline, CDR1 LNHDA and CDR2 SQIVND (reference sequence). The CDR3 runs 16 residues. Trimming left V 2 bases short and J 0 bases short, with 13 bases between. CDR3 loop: CASSIYSGTMNTEAFF. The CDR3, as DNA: TGTGCCAGTAGTATATACAGCGGAACTATGAACACTGAAGCTTTCTTT.

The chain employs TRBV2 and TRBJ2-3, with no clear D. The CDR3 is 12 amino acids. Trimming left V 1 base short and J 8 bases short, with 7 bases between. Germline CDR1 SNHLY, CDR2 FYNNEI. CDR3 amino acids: CASSEVSRTQYF. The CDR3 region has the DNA TGTGCCAGCAGTGAAGTTAGTCGTACGCAGTATTTT.

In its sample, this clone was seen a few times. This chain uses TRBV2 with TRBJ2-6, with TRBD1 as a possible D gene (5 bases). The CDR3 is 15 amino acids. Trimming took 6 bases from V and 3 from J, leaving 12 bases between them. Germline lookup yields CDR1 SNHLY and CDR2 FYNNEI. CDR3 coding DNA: TGTGCCAGCAGGTCGCAGGGTATTGGGGCCAACGTCCTGACTTTC. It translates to CASRSQGIGANVLTF. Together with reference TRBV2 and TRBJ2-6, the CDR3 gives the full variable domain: EPEVTQTPSHQVTQMGQEVILRCVPISNHLYFYWYRQILGQKVEFLVSFYNNEISEKSEIFDDQFSVERPDGSNFTLKIRSTKLEDSAMYFCASRSQGIGANVLTFGAGSRLTVL.

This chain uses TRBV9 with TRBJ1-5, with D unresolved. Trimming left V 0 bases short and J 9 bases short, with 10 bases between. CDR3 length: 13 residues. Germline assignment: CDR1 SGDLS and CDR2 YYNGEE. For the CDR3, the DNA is TGTGCCAGCAGCGTAGATCAGGCTGGGCCCCAGCATTTT. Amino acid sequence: CASSVDQAGPQHF.

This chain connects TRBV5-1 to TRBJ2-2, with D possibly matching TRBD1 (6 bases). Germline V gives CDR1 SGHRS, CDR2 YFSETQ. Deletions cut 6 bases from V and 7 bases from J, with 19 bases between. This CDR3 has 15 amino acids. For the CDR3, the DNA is TGCGCCAGCAACCGGGCCGGGACATCCCTCGGGGAGCTGTTTTTT. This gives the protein CASNRAGTSLGELFF. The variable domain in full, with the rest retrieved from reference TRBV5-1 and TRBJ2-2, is KAGVTQTPRYLIKTRGQQVTLSCSPISGHRSVSWYQQTPGQGLQFLFEYFSETQRNKGNFPGRFSGRQFSNSRSEMNVSTLELGDSALYLCASNRAGTSLGELFFGEGSRLTVL.

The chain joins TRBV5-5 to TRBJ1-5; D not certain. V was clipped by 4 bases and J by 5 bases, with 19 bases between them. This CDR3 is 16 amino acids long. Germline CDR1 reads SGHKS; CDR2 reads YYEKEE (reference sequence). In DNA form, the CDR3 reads TGTGCCAGCAGCCCCCTAACGGGTCGAGGCGATCAGCCCCAGCATTTT. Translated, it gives CASSPLTGRGDQPQHF.

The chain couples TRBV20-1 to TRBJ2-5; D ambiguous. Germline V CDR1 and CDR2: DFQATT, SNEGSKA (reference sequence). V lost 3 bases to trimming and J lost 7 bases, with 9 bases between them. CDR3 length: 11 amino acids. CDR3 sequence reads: CSASPPGTQYF. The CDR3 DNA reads TGCAGTGCTAGTCCCCCGGGGACCCAGTACTTC.

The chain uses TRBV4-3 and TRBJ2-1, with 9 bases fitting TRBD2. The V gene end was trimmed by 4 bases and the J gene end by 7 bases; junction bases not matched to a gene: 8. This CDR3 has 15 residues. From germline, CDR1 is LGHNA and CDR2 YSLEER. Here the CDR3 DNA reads TGCGCCAGCAGCCCCTCCGGCGGGAGGGCGAATGAGCAGTTCTTC. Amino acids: CASSPSGGRANEQFF.

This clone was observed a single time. The CDR3 DNA sequence: TGTGCCAGCAGTTTATCATGGGCTGAAGGCAAACTGTTTTTT. Translated: CASSLSWAEGKLFF. The chain has TRBV27 and TRBJ1-4; D remains unclear. The CDR3 loop spans 14 amino acids. The V gene lost 0 bases and the J gene lost 11 bases, with 13 bases spanning the gap. The germline V gene has CDR1 MNHEY and CDR2 SMNVEV (reference sequence).

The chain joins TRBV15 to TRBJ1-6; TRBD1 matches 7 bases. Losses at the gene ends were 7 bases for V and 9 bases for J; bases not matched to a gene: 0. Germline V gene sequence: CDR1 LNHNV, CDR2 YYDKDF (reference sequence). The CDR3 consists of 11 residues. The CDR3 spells CATTGGSPLHF. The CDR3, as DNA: TGTGCCACCACAGGGGGTTCACCCCTCCACTTT.

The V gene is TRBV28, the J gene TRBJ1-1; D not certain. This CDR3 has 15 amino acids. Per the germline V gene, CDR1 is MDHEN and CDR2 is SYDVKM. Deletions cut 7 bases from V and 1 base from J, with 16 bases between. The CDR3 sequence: CASMRAFFQNTEAFF. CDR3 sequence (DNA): TGTGCCAGCATGAGGGCCTTCTTCCAGAACACTGAAGCTTTCTTT. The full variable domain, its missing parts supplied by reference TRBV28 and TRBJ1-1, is DVKVTQSSRYLVKRTGEKVFLECVQDMDHENMFWYRQDPGLGLRLIYFSYDVKMKEKGDIPEGYSVSREKKERFSLILESASTNQTSMYLCASMRAFFQNTEAFFGQGTRLTVV.

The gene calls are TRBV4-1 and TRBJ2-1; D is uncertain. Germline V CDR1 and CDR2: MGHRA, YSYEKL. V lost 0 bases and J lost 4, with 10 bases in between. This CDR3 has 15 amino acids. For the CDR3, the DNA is TGCGCCAGCAGCCAAGATGATGTACTATACAATGAGCAGTTCTTC. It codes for CASSQDDVLYNEQFF.

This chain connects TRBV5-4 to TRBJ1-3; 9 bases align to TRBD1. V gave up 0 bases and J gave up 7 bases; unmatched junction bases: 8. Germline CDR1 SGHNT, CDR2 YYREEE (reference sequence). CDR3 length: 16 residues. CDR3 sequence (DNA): TGTGCCAGCAGCTTGGCCGGGACAGGGTATGGTAACACCATATATTTT. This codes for CASSLAGTGYGNTIYF.

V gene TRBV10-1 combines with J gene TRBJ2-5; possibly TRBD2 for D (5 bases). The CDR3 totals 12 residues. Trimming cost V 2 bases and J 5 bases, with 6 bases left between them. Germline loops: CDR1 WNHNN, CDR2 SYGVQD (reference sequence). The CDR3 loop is CASSEGGETQYF. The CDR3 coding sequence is TGCGCCAGCAGTGAGGGCGGGGAGACCCAGTACTTC.

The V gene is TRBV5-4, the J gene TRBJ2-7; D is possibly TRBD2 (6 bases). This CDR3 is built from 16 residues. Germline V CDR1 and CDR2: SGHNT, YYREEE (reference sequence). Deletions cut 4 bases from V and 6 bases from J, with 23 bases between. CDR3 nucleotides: TGTGCCAGCAGCCCTAGACTAGGGCTCCCGTGGTCCGAGCAGTACTTC. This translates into CASSPRLGLPWSEQYF.

The DNA for the CDR3 is TGTGCCAGCAGCCCTACAGGTGGATACTCCTACGAGCAGTACTTC. This encodes CASSPTGGYSYEQYF. The V gene is TRBV5-6, the J gene TRBJ2-7; D is perhaps TRBD1 (5 bases). The CDR3 is made up of 15 amino acids. Germline-derived CDR1 and CDR2 are SGHDT and YYEEEE. V was clipped by 4 bases and J by 0 bases, with 14 bases between them.

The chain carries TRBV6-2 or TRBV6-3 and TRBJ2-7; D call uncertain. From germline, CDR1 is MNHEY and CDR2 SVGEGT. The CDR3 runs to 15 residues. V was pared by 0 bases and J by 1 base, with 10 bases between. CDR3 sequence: CASSYSGTLSYEQYF. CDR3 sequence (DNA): TGTGCCAGCAGTTACTCTGGAACACTATCCTACGAGCAGTACTTC.